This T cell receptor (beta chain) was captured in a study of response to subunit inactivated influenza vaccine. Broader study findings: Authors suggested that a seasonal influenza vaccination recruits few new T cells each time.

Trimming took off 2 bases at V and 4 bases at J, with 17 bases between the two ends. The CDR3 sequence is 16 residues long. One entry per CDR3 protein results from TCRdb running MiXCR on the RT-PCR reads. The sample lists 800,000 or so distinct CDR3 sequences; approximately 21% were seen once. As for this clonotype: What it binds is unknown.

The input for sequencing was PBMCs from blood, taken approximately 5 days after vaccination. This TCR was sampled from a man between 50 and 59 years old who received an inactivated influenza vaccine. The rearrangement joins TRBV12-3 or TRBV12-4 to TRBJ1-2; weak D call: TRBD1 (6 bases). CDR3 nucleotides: TGTGCCAGCAGTTTATCCTACCGCCGAGGGGGCTATGGCTACACCTTC. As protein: CASSLSYRRGGYGYTF.